This TCR beta chain was sequenced in a study of blood T cell repertoires in COVID-19. Profiled with immunoSEQ multiplex PCR; TCRdb holds only in-frame clones, not every one. This table holds some 250,000 clones, around 87% found once. Seattle patients were enrolled while actively infected and followed longitudinally. The ends lost 2 bases at V and 0 bases at J; junction bases unmatched: 3. The germline V gene has CDR1 SGHDT and CDR2 YYEEEE. The CDR3 totals 15 residues. The chain links TRBV5-6 to TRBJ2-7; 9 positions match TRBD1. This TCR was sampled from a woman in her sixties with COVID-19, enrolled during active disease. The specimen sequenced was peripheral blood. In nucleotides, the CDR3 is TGTGCCAGCAGCTTCGGGACAGGGAGCTCCTACGAGCAGTACTTC. Translation: CASSFGTGSSYEQYF.